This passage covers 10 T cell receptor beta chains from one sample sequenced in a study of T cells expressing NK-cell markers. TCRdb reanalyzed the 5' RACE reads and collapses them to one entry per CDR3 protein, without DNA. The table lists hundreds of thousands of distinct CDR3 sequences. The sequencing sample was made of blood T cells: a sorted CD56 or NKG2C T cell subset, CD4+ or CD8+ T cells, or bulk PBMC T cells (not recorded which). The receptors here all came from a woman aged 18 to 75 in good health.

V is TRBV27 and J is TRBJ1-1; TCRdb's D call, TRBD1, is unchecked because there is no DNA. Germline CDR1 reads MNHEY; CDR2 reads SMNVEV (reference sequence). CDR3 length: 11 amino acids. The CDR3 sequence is CASSFGQKAFF.

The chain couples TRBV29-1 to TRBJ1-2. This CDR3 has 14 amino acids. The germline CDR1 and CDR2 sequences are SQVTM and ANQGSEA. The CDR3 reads CSVEDRARGDGYTF.

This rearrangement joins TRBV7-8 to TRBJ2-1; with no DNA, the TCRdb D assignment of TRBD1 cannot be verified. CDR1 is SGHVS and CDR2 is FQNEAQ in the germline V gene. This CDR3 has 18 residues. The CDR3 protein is CASSLSPTVVMSRDEQFF.

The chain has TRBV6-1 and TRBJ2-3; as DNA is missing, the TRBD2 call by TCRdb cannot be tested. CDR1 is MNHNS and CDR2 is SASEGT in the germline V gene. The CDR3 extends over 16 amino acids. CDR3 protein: CASSSSGLAVTDTQYF.

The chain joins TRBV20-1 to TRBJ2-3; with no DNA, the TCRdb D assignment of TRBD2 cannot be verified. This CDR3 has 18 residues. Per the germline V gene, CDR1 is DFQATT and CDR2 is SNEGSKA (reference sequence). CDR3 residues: CSARDRVEALAITDTQYF.

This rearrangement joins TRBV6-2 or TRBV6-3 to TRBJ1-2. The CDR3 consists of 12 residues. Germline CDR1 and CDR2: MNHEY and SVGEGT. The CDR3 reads CASSPQFTGYTF.

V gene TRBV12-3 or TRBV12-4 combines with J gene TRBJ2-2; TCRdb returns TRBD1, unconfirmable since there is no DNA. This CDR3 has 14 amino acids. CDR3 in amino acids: CASSPRARAGELFF.

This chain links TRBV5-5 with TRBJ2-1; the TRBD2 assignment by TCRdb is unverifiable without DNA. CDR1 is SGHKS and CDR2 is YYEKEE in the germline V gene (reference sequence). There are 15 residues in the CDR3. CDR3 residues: CASSLSQRTSNEQFF.

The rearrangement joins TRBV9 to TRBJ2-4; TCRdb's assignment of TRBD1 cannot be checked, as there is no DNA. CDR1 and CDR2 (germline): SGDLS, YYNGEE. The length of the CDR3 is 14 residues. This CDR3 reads CASSAPDPKNIQYF.

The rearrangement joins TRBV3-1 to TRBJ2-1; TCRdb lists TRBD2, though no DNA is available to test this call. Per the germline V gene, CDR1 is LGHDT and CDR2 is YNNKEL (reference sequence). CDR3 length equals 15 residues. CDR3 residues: CASSQDMAGTNEQFF.